This TCR beta chain was sequenced in a study of vaccination and CD4 T cells after COVID-19. The CDR3 consists of 14 residues. Trimming cost V 3 bases and J 2 bases, with 13 bases left between them. Germline V gene sequence: CDR1 DFQATT, CDR2 SNEGSKA (reference sequence). As to this clonotype: The antigen is unknown.

An Oncomine TCR Beta short-read assay was used to sequence the DNA from cultured CD4+ T cells. TCRdb processed the PCR reads anew with MiXCR; each CDR3 protein has one entry. The sample shows about 15,000 distinct CDR3 sequences, around 75% of them seen only once. As for treatment: roughly 10-day PBMC culture with coronavirus spike peptide pools or control peptides (ViraFEST assay). The specimen comprised CD4+ T cells from blood, cultured in vitro, sampled after SARS-CoV-2 vaccination. The TCR originated in a human donor who received a COVID-19 vaccine. This chain joins TRBV20-1 and TRBJ1-1, with D perhaps matching TRBD1 (5 bases). CDR3 nucleotide sequence: TGCAGTGCTAGGGCCTTCGGGGGTAACACTGAAGCTTTCTTT. Residues: CSARAFGGNTEAFF.